This T cell receptor (beta chain) comes out of a study of blood T cell repertoires in COVID-19. The data were produced by immunoSEQ multiplex PCR, yet TCRdb's version contains in-frame clones alone and is incomplete. This repertoire shows under 200,000 clones, around 84% found once; its top ten account for nearly 8%. Enrolled through a virtual design, the participants were between 18 and 89 years of age and came from under 25 US areas. Germline V gene lookup returns CDR1 SNHLY and CDR2 FYNNEI. Trimming pared 4 bases from V and 6 bases from J, leaving 16 bases between. The length of the CDR3 is 15 residues.

Sequencing was performed on PBMCs or T cells enriched from blood (not recorded which). This TCR derives from a woman aged 50 to 65 who had recovered from COVID-19. The rearrangement uses TRBV2 and TRBJ1-5; D may be TRBD1 (5 bases). This CDR3 is CASSGNRPRAQPQHF. For the CDR3, the DNA is TGTGCCAGCAGTGGGAACAGGCCCAGGGCTCAGCCCCAGCATTTT.